The T cell receptor beta chain described here comes from a study of beta chain features in type 1 diabetes. Overall study findings and caveats: VDJ junctions from type 1 diabetes patients carried fewer insertions and larger deletions. Significant though moderate, a shortening of TCRB CDR3s appeared in all four CD4+ subsets of Type 1 diabetes patients. Patients showed naive, central memory and Treg TCRB repertoires that appeared more similar than those of healthy donors.

Comments on this clone: Its antigen is as yet unknown.

All of the isolated RNA was reverse transcribed, so expressed TCRB transcripts were sequenced. Profiled with immunoSEQ multiplex PCR; TCRdb holds only in-frame clones, not every one. The sample includes under 70,000 clones, about three fifths of them seen just once. Germline loops: CDR1 SGHTA, CDR2 FQGTGA. Trimming shortened V by 5 bases and J by 7 bases, and 12 bases separated the two germline ends. This CDR3 contains 13 residues. This receptor was identified in a woman aged 25 to 39 with type 1 diabetes. V is TRBV7-3 and J is TRBJ2-1, with D possibly matching TRBD2 (5 bases). The sequencing input was stem cell memory CD4+ T cells from blood. CDR3: CASSPNAGNEQFF. CDR3 in DNA: TGTGCCAGCAGCCCCAATGCGGGTAATGAGCAGTTCTTC.